This T cell receptor (beta chain) is from a study of blood T cell repertoires in COVID-19. Background on the study: The United States, Italy and Spain supplied acute and convalescent COVID-19 samples.

Measured with immunoSEQ multiplex PCR; TCRdb has only the in-frame clones, and not every one. This sample has some 280,000 clones; approximately 89% occur once, and the top ten carry approximately 12%. The TCR originated in a woman aged 55-70 years with acute or convalescent COVID-19. The specimen sequenced was peripheral blood.

The CDR3: CSVDGGKRMNTEAFF. CDR3 bases: TGCAGCGTTGACGGGGGGAAAAGGATGAACACTGAAGCTTTCTTT. The chain links TRBV29-1 to TRBJ1-1; perhaps TRBD1 as D (5 bases). Per germline, CDR1 SQVTM and CDR2 ANQGSEA. The length of the CDR3 is 15 residues. The V gene lost 3 bases and the J gene lost 0 bases, with 14 bases spanning the gap. Supplemented by reference TRBV29-1 and TRBJ1-1, the full variable domain reads SAVISQKPSRDICQRGTSLTIQCQVDSQVTMMFWYRQQPGQSLTLIATANQGSEATYESGFVIDKFPISRPNLTFSTLTVSNMSPEDSSIYLCSVDGGKRMNTEAFFGQGTRLTVV.